The source of this T cell receptor beta chain is a study of cytomegalovirus exposure and HLA in healthy donors. Primers for the PCR totalled 60 Vbeta and 13 Jbeta. Only in-frame clones appear in the TCRdb table, and some are missing; sequencing was by immunoSEQ multiplex PCR. The repertoire includes about 120,000 clones, about 80% of them detected once, and more than 2% sits in the top ten. A word on this clone: Its antigen is still unknown.

Regarding the study as a whole: The presence/absence work took it that sequencing depth was about the same across donors. Later on, an analysis showed TCR association rates differing by HLA locus, with DRB1 the most and HLA-C the fewest. A later analysis reportedly found that, within productive TCRs, an Asian-associated ancestry cluster had fewer N-insertions than the mean observed across the approximately 670 donors. A few chains tied to CMV proved CMV antigen-specific in vitro.

This receptor was identified in a human donor in good health. The sample consisted of PBMCs.

The CDR3 DNA follows: TGTGCCATCAGTGGGGGCCTCTCTGGAAACACCATATATTTT. This encodes CAISGGLSGNTIYF. The rearrangement joins TRBV10-3 to TRBJ1-3; D is possibly TRBD1 (5 bases). CDR1 and CDR2 from the germline V gene are ENHRY and SYGVKD. This CDR3 spans 14 amino acids. V was pared by 4 bases and J by 0 bases, with 7 bases between.